Listed below are T cell receptor beta chains from one sample, sequenced in a study of cytomegalovirus exposure and HLA in healthy donors. Libraries were prepared by immunoSEQ multiplex PCR; TCRdb keeps only in-frame clonotypes and omits some of them. The sample includes about 170,000 clones, approximately 81% of them seen just once. The sample was PBMCs. All receptors come from a male donor in good health and CMV-seronegative. The conserved cysteine and the conserved F or W are not part of the CDR3 here.

J gene | V gene | CDR3 protein
TRBJ1-5 | TRBV11-2 | ASSLDRVGNQPQH
TRBJ1-2 | TRBV5-1 | ASSLATAGPYGYP
TRBJ1-1 | TRBV10-3 | AISDSDTEAF
TRBJ2-7 | TRBV30 | AWGQASYEQY
TRBJ2-7 | TRBV27 | ASSLSGTGAYEQY
TRBJ2-7 | TRBV4-1 | ASSPGKGGTSGRDRSDEQY
TRBJ2-2 | TRBV19 | ASRIPGTGTIGELF
TRBJ1-1 | TRBV9 | ASSAHGQGGTEAF
TRBJ2-5 | TRBV28 | ASSLAGLAGADGTQY
TRBJ2-1 | TRBV7-3 | ASSLRLAGNEQF
TRBJ1-4 | TRBV4-2 | ASSQDSVRGRDEKLF
TRBJ2-5 | TRBV28 | ASSFSGGEETQY
TRBJ1-2 | TRBV9 | ASSVDPVGTGGGYT
TRBJ2-2 | TRBV7-3 | ASSLIAGGGNTGELF
TRBJ2-2 | TRBV5-4 | ASSPGGGTNTGELF
TRBJ2-3 | TRBV27 | ASTNRDRGTDTQY
TRBJ2-1 | TRBV28 | ASSLPGTSEYNEQF
TRBJ2-7 | TRBV11-2 | ASSSLVGYGTKY
TRBJ1-2 | TRBV7-3 | ASSPTGGGGYT
TRBJ2-5 | TRBV29-1 | SVEPRGMQETQY
TRBJ1-1 | TRBV4-3 | ASSQVVGVGSTEAF
TRBJ1-2 | TRBV7-2 | ASSLAGGNYGYT
TRBJ1-4 | TRBV9 | ASSIRQGAGEKLF
TRBJ1-2 | TRBV7-2 | ASSLVGRGGVDYGYT
TRBJ2-1 | TRBV9 | ASSTSPGGPHEQF
TRBJ2-7 | TRBV27 | ASSPGTSGNEQY
TRBJ2-3 | TRBV7-3 | ASSSLGASGSRQY
TRBJ1-1 | TRBV7-9 | ASSFRTGGTEAF
TRBJ1-2 | TRBV7-3 | ASSTTTGGGYT
TRBJ2-2 | TRBV9 | ASSALGSNTGELF
TRBJ1-5 | TRBV28 | ASSFGRSNQPQH
TRBJ1-4 | TRBV2 | ASSVFWTPSNEKLF
TRBJ2-7 | TRBV27 | ASSLGRRAYEQY
TRBJ1-1 | TRBV9 | ASSQTGKNTEAF
TRBJ2-1 | TRBV9 | ASSPEVGLAAYNEQF
TRBJ1-1 | TRBV5-1 | ASSKGDRGNTEAF
- | TRBV6-1 | ASSVTGRSSYEQY
TRBJ2-2 | TRBV23-1 | ASSQSSSRGLANTGELF
TRBJ2-7 | TRBV7-2 | ASSTRLAGGDEQY